Below are 25 T cell receptor beta chains sequenced from a single sample in a study of T cell changes during pregnancy in multiple sclerosis. The assay was immunoSEQ multiplex PCR, and TCRdb's table has in-frame clones only and misses some. The sample consists of roughly 86,000 clones, 85% to 95% of them appearing once. Sequencing was performed on peripheral blood, taken in the first trimester of pregnancy. These TCRs come from a female donor with multiple sclerosis, enrolled in a pregnancy study.

This clone occurred a few times. This chain connects TRBV15 to TRBJ2-2; the D gene is possibly TRBD1 (5 bases). Trimming removed 9 bases at V and 3 bases at J, with 14 bases between. This CDR3 comprises 14 residues. The germline V gene encodes CDR1 LNHNV and CDR2 YYDKDF (reference sequence). Here the CDR3 DNA reads TGTGCCACTGGGGCAGGGATAGACACCGGGGAGCTGTTTTTT. As protein: CATGAGIDTGELFF.

V and J are TRBV14 and TRBJ1-1; 10 bases are shared with TRBD1. This CDR3 comprises 15 residues. Germline V gives CDR1 SGHDN, CDR2 FVKESK. V dropped 1 base and J dropped 4; count of bases not matched to a gene: 3. CDR3 amino acids: CASSQGDRGVTEAFF. The CDR3 DNA reads as TGTGCCAGCAGCCAAGGGGACAGGGGTGTCACTGAAGCTTTCTTT. The full variable domain, in which reference TRBV14 and TRBJ1-1 provide the parts outside the CDR3, is EAGVTQFPSHSVIEKGQTVTLRCDPISGHDNLYWYRRVMGKEIKFLLHFVKESKQDESGMPNNRFLAERTGGTYSTLKVQPAELEDSGVYFCASSQGDRGVTEAFFGQGTRLTVV.

The chain employs TRBV7-3 and TRBJ2-1; a weak D match, TRBD2 (5 bases). CDR3 length: 14 amino acids. The germline V gene encodes CDR1 SGHTA and CDR2 FQGTGA. V lost 2 bases and J 4 bases, leaving 9 bases between the germline ends. The CDR3 DNA is TGTGCCAGCAGCTTAGCGAGGGAATACAATGAGCAGTTCTTC. It translates to CASSLAREYNEQFF.

This clone has only a few counts. This chain links TRBV15 with TRBJ1-3; D unresolved. The CDR3 spans 13 residues. Germline loops: CDR1 LNHNV, CDR2 YYDKDF (reference sequence). V was cut by 0 bases and J by 16 bases, with 16 bases left in between. The CDR3, as DNA: TGTGCCACCAGCAGAGATCACGGTGGAGCCCAGTATTTT. Translated: CATSRDHGGAQYF.

V gene TRBV6-1 combines with J gene TRBJ2-1, with 8 bases matching TRBD1. Germline CDR1 is MNHNS and CDR2 is SASEGT. Losses at the gene ends were 2 bases for V and 6 bases for J; bases not matched to a gene: 6. The CDR3 covers 15 residues. The CDR3 DNA reads as TGTGCCAGCAGTGAATCAGGGGGCGAGGGCAATGAGCAGTTCTTC. It specifies CASSESGGEGNEQFF.

This chain connects TRBV4-1 to TRBJ2-1; 10 bases agree with TRBD2. With V trimmed by 1 base and J by 13 bases, 7 bases remained unmatched. CDR3 size: 14 residues. Germline V gene lookup returns CDR1 MGHRA and CDR2 YSYEKL. CDR3 region: CASSQVASGSRQFF. The DNA for the CDR3 is TGCGCCAGCAGCCAAGTGGCTAGCGGGAGTAGACAGTTCTTC.

The chain combines TRBV1 with TRBJ2-3; the D call of TRBD2 is as the table states it, not checked on the DNA. TRBV1 is a documented pseudogene. The CDR3 has 15 residues. The CDR3 nucleotides are TGCACCAGCAGCCCGGCGGTGGTTGAGACAGATACGCAGTATTTT. It yields the protein CTSSPAVVETDTQYF.

This chain connects TRBV18 to TRBJ2-7; the match to TRBD2 covers 12 bases. The CDR3 is made up of 15 amino acids. Looked up from germline, CDR1 is KGHSH and CDR2 is LQKENI. After removal of 4 bases from V and 1 base from J, the junction contained 2 bases not matched to a gene. The chain's CDR3 is CASSRTSGTSYEQYF. The DNA of the CDR3 is TGTGCCAGCTCACGGACTAGCGGGACTTCCTACGAGCAGTACTTC.

V usage is TRBV4-2 and J usage is TRBJ2-7; the D gene is possibly TRBD2 (5 bases). Germline V gives CDR1 LGHNA, CDR2 YNFKEQ. This CDR3 region has 14 residues. V gave up 0 bases and J gave up 2 bases, with 8 bases separating them. The CDR3 loop reads CASSQDIGTYEQYF. As DNA, the CDR3 is TGTGCCAGCAGCCAAGATATCGGGACCTACGAGCAGTACTTC.

This clone was detected once. This chain links TRBV7-2 with TRBJ2-6, with D unclear. This CDR3 is built from 15 residues. V was shortened by 5 bases and J by 0 bases, with 8 bases between the two germline ends. Germline assignment: CDR1 SGHTA and CDR2 FQGNSA. Written as DNA, the CDR3 is TGTGCCAGCAGCACACACCACTCTGGGGCCAACGTCCTGACTTTC. Translated, it gives CASSTHHSGANVLTF.

V is TRBV25-1 and J is TRBJ1-1; no firm D call. Germline V CDR1 and CDR2: MGHDK, SYGVNS. This CDR3 comprises 14 residues. Trimming stripped 6 bases from V and 3 bases from J, with 14 bases between. The CDR3: CASSPSGGYTEAFF. CDR3 nucleotide sequence: TGTGCCAGCAGCCCCTCGGGCGGGTACACTGAAGCTTTCTTT.

This sequence joins TRBV11-2 and TRBJ2-7; possible D gene TRBD1, 6 bases. The ends were cut back, 5 bases at V and 1 base at J, with 21 bases in the middle. Germline CDR1 reads SGHAT; CDR2 reads FQNNGV. The CDR3 covers 17 residues. CDR3 nucleotides: TGTGCCAGCAGCCACTCCCAACCGGGACATATATCCTACGAGCAGTACTTC. The encoded protein is CASSHSQPGHISYEQYF. Supplemented by reference TRBV11-2 and TRBJ2-7, the full variable domain reads EAGVAQSPRYKIIEKRQSVAFWCNPISGHATLYWYQQILGQGPKLLIQFQNNGVVDDSQLPKDRFSAERLKGVDSTLKIQPAKLEDSAVYLCASSHSQPGHISYEQYFGPGTRLTVT.

The CDR3: CAWTGTGGPEQYF. The CDR3 nucleotides read TGTGCCTGGACCGGGACAGGGGGTCCCGAGCAGTACTTC. The V call is TRBV30, the J call TRBJ2-7, with 11 bases that match TRBD1. From germline, CDR1 is GTSNPN and CDR2 SVGIG (reference sequence). The CDR3 extends over 13 amino acids. V shed 4 bases, J shed 6 bases, and the junction held 5 bases outside the gene matches.

Comment on this clone: A read error may account for a junction end that differs from germline. This chain uses TRBV28 with TRBJ2-1; no firm D call. The CDR3 spans 11 residues. From germline, CDR1 is MDHEN and CDR2 SYDVKM. This CDR3 is CASSFVGEQFF. The CDR3 DNA reads as TGTGCCAGTAGTTTCGTCGGTGAGCAGTTCTTC.

The chain couples TRBV28 to TRBJ1-5; D might be TRBD1 (5 bases). This CDR3 contains 12 residues. Per the germline V gene, CDR1 is MDHEN and CDR2 is SYDVKM. V lost 9 bases and J lost 11, with 17 bases in between. The CDR3 region has the DNA TGTGCCAGTTGGGGGGGTACCCGGGCCCAGCATTTT. Encoded protein: CASWGGTRAQHF. The complete variable domain, with remaining parts taken from reference TRBV28 and TRBJ1-5, reads DVKVTQSSRYLVKRTGEKVFLECVQDMDHENMFWYRQDPGLGLRLIYFSYDVKMKEKGDIPEGYSVSREKKERFSLILESASTNQTSMYLCASWGGTRAQHFGDGTRLSIL.

The V call is TRBV18, the J call TRBJ1-4; D is unclear. The germline gives CDR1 KGHSH, CDR2 LQKENI. V was trimmed by 4 bases and J by 6 bases, leaving 15 bases between them. The CDR3 consists of 15 residues. CDR3 sequence (DNA): TGTGCCAGCTCACGTAATGAGGTAGTCGATGAAAAACTGTTTTTT. Encoded protein: CASSRNEVVDEKLFF. The complete variable domain, with remaining parts taken from reference TRBV18 and TRBJ1-4, reads NAGVMQNPRHLVRRRGQEARLRCSPMKGHSHVYWYRQLPEEGLKFMVYLQKENIIDESGMPKERFSAEFPKEGPSILRIQQVVRGDSAAYFCASSRNEVVDEKLFFGSGTQLSVL.

The chain couples TRBV28 to TRBJ1-5, with 8 nucleotides matching TRBD1. Germline CDR1 is MDHEN and CDR2 is SYDVKM. The CDR3 has 17 amino acids. After removal of 10 bases from V and 2 bases from J, the junction contained 16 bases not matched to a gene. The CDR3 DNA follows: TGTGCCACCCACAGGGGGTCTTCGGGTGGAGGCAATCAGCCCCAGCATTTT. Its translation: CATHRGSSGGGNQPQHF.

In this sample, this clone turned up once. The chain is built from TRBV6-5 and TRBJ1-1; D is unclear. V gave up 5 bases and J gave up 4 bases, with 5 bases separating them. CDR1 is MNHEY and CDR2 is SVGAGI in the germline V gene. The CDR3 sequence is 11 residues long. The CDR3 loop is CASSRGTEAFF. CDR3 DNA: TGTGCCAGCAGTAGAGGCACTGAAGCTTTCTTT.

The chain has TRBV6-5 and TRBJ2-5; 10 positions match TRBD1. Unmatched junction bases numbered 7, after V lost 8 bases and J lost 7 bases. The CDR3 contains 13 residues. Germline lookup yields CDR1 MNHEY and CDR2 SVGAGI. In DNA, the CDR3 is TGTGCCAGCGGCCGGGACAGGGGCGGGACCCAGTACTTC. It specifies CASGRDRGGTQYF.

The sample holds a few counts of this clone. V and J are TRBV19 and TRBJ1-1; D is unclear. CDR1 and CDR2 (germline): LNHDA, SQIVND (reference sequence). Trimming removed 5 bases at V and 4 bases at J, with 11 bases between. This CDR3 is built from 13 residues. CDR3 residues: CASSFAPGTEAFF. CDR3 bases: TGTGCCAGTAGTTTTGCCCCCGGCACTGAAGCTTTCTTT. The full variable domain, in which reference TRBV19 and TRBJ1-1 provide the parts outside the CDR3, is DGGITQSPKYLFRKEGQNVTLSCEQNLNHDAMYWYRQDPGQGLRLIYYSQIVNDFQKGDIAEGYSVSREKKESFPLTVTSAQKNPTAFYLCASSFAPGTEAFFGQGTRLTVV.

The genes are TRBV28 and TRBJ1-3; no reliable D call. Germline CDR1 is MDHEN and CDR2 is SYDVKM. V lost 5 bases and J lost 6, with 5 bases in between. The CDR3 sequence is 11 residues long. The CDR3 DNA reads as TGTGCCAGCAGTGAGATAAACACCATATATTTT. Its translation is CASSEINTIYF.

This chain uses TRBV4-1 with TRBJ2-7; no clear D gene. CDR1 and CDR2 from the germline V gene are MGHRA and YSYEKL. This CDR3 is built from 15 residues. V lost 0 bases and J 6 bases, leaving 15 bases between the germline ends. The CDR3 is CASSQELLDRGEQYF. The CDR3 region has the DNA TGCGCCAGCAGCCAAGAGCTGCTAGACCGTGGCGAGCAGTACTTC.

The CDR3 coding sequence is TGTGCCAGCAGCCGTGGGGAGACGGACTCGCCCGGGGAGCTGTTTTTT. It codes for CASSRGETDSPGELFF. The chain combines TRBV5-5 with TRBJ2-2, with TRBD2 as a possible D gene (5 bases). Germline V lookup: CDR1 SGHKS, CDR2 YYEKEE (reference sequence). V was trimmed by 4 bases and J by 6 bases, leaving 19 bases between them. The CDR3 length is 16 residues.

The table lists this clone with a count of one. The CDR3: CSVGTGPGGELFF. In nucleotides, the CDR3 is TGCAGCGTCGGAACAGGGCCCGGCGGGGAGCTGTTTTTT. This rearrangement joins TRBV29-1 to TRBJ2-2, with D perhaps matching TRBD1 (6 bases). The CDR3 contains 13 residues. Germline lookup yields CDR1 SQVTM and CDR2 ANQGSEA. V dropped 6 bases and J dropped 7 bases, with 15 bases sitting between them.

The chain uses TRBV28 and TRBJ2-7, with 7 bases lining up with TRBD2. The germline V gene encodes CDR1 MDHEN and CDR2 SYDVKM. Trimming took 3 bases from V and 2 from J; bases not matched to a gene: 7. The CDR3 is 15 residues long. The CDR3 protein is CASSFSGLGAYEQYF. CDR3 coding DNA: TGTGCCAGCAGTTTCTCTGGACTAGGGGCCTACGAGCAGTACTTC.